This entry lists 21 T cell receptor beta chains sequenced from one sample in a study of blood T cell repertoires in COVID-19. TCRdb's copy holds only in-frame clones and misses some; the assay was immunoSEQ multiplex PCR. Of 210,000 or so clones in the sample, more than 70% were seen once. The sequenced material came from PBMCs or T cells enriched from blood (not recorded which). These receptors originate from a man aged 25 to 45 with acute COVID-19.

Comments on this clone: Additional DNA sequences in this sample encode the identical CDR3. The V call is TRBV6-5, the J call TRBJ1-3; 7 bases are shared with TRBD1. Trimming removed 5 bases from V and 7 bases from J; junction bases left unmatched: 2. CDR3 length equals 12 residues. CDR1 and CDR2 (germline): MNHEY, SVGAGI. The CDR3 DNA sequence: TGTGCCAGCAGTCTGACAGGGAACACCATATATTTT. As protein: CASSLTGNTIYF.

The V and J genes are TRBV11-2 and TRBJ1-6; 8 positions match TRBD1. The CDR3 is 14 amino acids. Germline CDR1 and CDR2: SGHAT and FQNNGV. Germline trimming cut 4 bases from V and 8 bases from J; bases unmatched to any gene: 4. CDR3: CASSSGQGYSPLHF. In nucleotides, the CDR3 is TGTGCCAGCAGCTCCGGACAGGGTTATTCACCCCTCCACTTT.

Only a few counts were recorded for this clone. The CDR3 sequence is CATGLLGAGNTEAFF. CDR3 coding DNA: TGTGCCACGGGATTACTCGGCGCCGGGAACACTGAAGCTTTCTTT. The genes are TRBV10-3 and TRBJ1-1; no definite D call. Trimming cost V 10 bases and J 1 base, with 19 bases left between them. This CDR3 has 15 residues. In germline, CDR1 is ENHRY, CDR2 SYGVKD.

This clone has just one count. J is TRBJ1-4 and V is TRBV7-9; D unresolved. The CDR3 covers 13 residues. With 4 bases removed from V and 5 bases from J, the gap between germline ends came to 8 bases. Looked up from germline, CDR1 is SEHNR and CDR2 is FQNEAQ (reference sequence). The CDR3 protein is CASSSGLNEKLFF. In DNA form, the CDR3 reads TGTGCCAGCAGCTCCGGACTAAATGAAAAACTGTTTTTT. The whole variable domain, filled in from reference TRBV7-9 and TRBJ1-4, reads DTGVSQNPRHKITKRGQNVTFRCDPISEHNRLYWYRQTLGQGPEFLTYFQNEAQLEKSRLLSDRFSAERPKGSFSTLEIQRTEQGDSAMYLCASSSGLNEKLFFGSGTQLSVL.

The J gene is TRBJ1-1, the V gene TRBV28; TRBD1 is a possible D gene (5 bases). Germline CDR1 is MDHEN and CDR2 is SYDVKM. CDR3 length: 16 amino acids. Trimming took off 1 base at V and 5 bases at J, with 17 bases between the two ends. The CDR3 here is CASSLFGWEGRTEAFF. As DNA, the CDR3 is TGTGCCAGCAGTTTATTCGGTTGGGAGGGGAGGACTGAAGCTTTCTTT.

The chain couples TRBV28 to TRBJ2-7, with D unclear. Trimming shortened V by 9 bases and J by 0 bases, and 12 bases separated the two germline ends. CDR3 length: 13 residues. Germline CDR1 reads MDHEN; CDR2 reads SYDVKM. This CDR3 reads CASRIDSSYEQYF. The CDR3 bases are TGTGCCAGTAGGATCGACTCCTCCTACGAGCAGTACTTC. Filled out from reference TRBV28 and TRBJ2-7, the complete variable domain reads DVKVTQSSRYLVKRTGEKVFLECVQDMDHENMFWYRQDPGLGLRLIYFSYDVKMKEKGDIPEGYSVSREKKERFSLILESASTNQTSMYLCASRIDSSYEQYFGPGTRLTVT.

This chain links TRBV5-6 with TRBJ1-1, with D unresolved. Per germline, CDR1 SGHDT and CDR2 YYEEEE. The CDR3 has 16 amino acids. V dropped 2 bases and J dropped 4 bases, with 18 bases sitting between them. CDR3 in DNA: TGTGCCAGCAGCTTCGGGGAAGGTTTAAGTGGCACTGAAGCTTTCTTT. Its protein product is CASSFGEGLSGTEAFF.

The chain recombines TRBV7-9 with TRBJ1-1, with a possible D match to TRBD1 (5 bases). V lost 7 bases and J lost 10, with 19 bases in between. The germline CDR1 and CDR2 sequences are SEHNR and FQNEAQ (reference sequence). The CDR3 contains 13 residues. The CDR3: CASIKTGSLGAFF. CDR3 coding DNA: TGTGCCAGCATCAAAACAGGTTCACTCGGAGCTTTCTTT.

V is TRBV19 and J is TRBJ2-6, with TRBD1 matching 9 bases. CDR1 is LNHDA, CDR2 SQIVND, per germline (reference sequence). V gave up 5 bases and J gave up 0 bases; unmatched junction bases: 5. The CDR3 has 17 residues. DNA of the CDR3: TGTGCCAGTAGTCGGGGACAGGGTCTCTCTGGGGCCAACGTCCTGACTTTC. Protein product: CASSRGQGLSGANVLTF.

The chain uses TRBV6-6 and TRBJ1-2, with 9 bases fitting TRBD1. The length of the CDR3 is 15 residues. Germline CDR1 MNHNY, CDR2 SVGAGI (reference sequence). V gave up 5 bases and J gave up 8 bases; unmatched junction bases: 12. The CDR3: CASSEPGQGPKGYTF. CDR3 coding DNA: TGTGCCAGCAGTGAGCCGGGACAGGGCCCCAAGGGCTACACCTTC.

This chain links TRBV7-9 with TRBJ1-1; tentative D call: TRBD1 (5 bases). This CDR3 comprises 14 residues. CDR1 is SEHNR and CDR2 is FQNEAQ in the germline V gene (reference sequence). The germline V and J ends were trimmed by 4 bases and 3 bases, with 12 bases remaining between them. In DNA form, the CDR3 reads TGTGCCAGCAGCTGGGGAACGGGGGACACTGAAGCTTTCTTT. Translation: CASSWGTGDTEAFF. The complete variable domain, with remaining parts taken from reference TRBV7-9 and TRBJ1-1, reads DTGVSQNPRHKITKRGQNVTFRCDPISEHNRLYWYRQTLGQGPEFLTYFQNEAQLEKSRLLSDRFSAERPKGSFSTLEIQRTEQGDSAMYLCASSWGTGDTEAFFGQGTRLTVV.

The genes are TRBV7-6 and TRBJ1-1, with D hard to call. The CDR3 is made up of 13 amino acids. Trimming cost V 3 bases and J 2 bases, with 7 bases left between them. CDR1 is SGHVS and CDR2 is FNYEAQ in the germline V gene. The CDR3 reads CASSFNTNTEAFF. CDR3 bases: TGTGCCAGCAGCTTCAACACCAACACTGAAGCTTTCTTT. Full variable domain (missing parts from reference TRBV7-6 and TRBJ1-1): GAGVSQSPRYKVTKRGQDVALRCDPISGHVSLYWYRQALGQGPEFLTYFNYEAQQDKSGLPNDRFSAERPEGSISTLTIQRTEQRDSAMYRCASSFNTNTEAFFGQGTRLTVV.

The chain has TRBV7-6 and TRBJ1-6; the D is unclear. Germline V lookup: CDR1 SGHVS, CDR2 FNYEAQ. Trimming left V 5 bases short and J 10 bases short, with 15 bases between. The CDR3 covers 14 residues. CDR3: CASSPQEARSPLHF. CDR3 in DNA: TGTGCCAGCAGCCCCCAGGAAGCAAGGTCACCCCTCCACTTT.

V gene TRBV3-1 (or the pseudogene TRBV3-2) combines with J gene TRBJ2-5; 15 bases map to TRBD2. V was pared by 5 bases and J by 5 bases, with 6 bases of the junction left unmatched. Germline V gene lookup returns CDR1 LGHDT and CDR2 YNNKEL (reference sequence). The length of the CDR3 is 16 residues. The CDR3 sequence: CASSVGLAGGGETQYF. CDR3 in DNA: TGTGCCAGCAGCGTGGGACTAGCGGGGGGAGGGGAGACCCAGTACTTC.

The genes are TRBV2 and TRBJ2-1; 11 bases match TRBD2. This CDR3 has 17 residues. CDR1 and CDR2 (germline): SNHLY, FYNNEI. The V and J ends lost 6 bases and 8 bases, in that order; junction bases with no gene match: 15. The CDR3 protein is CASSRSGGAVGQDEQFF. The CDR3 DNA follows: TGTGCCAGCAGCCGTAGCGGGGGGGCCGTGGGGCAAGATGAGCAGTTCTTC.

The chain has TRBV3-1 (or the pseudogene TRBV3-2) and TRBJ1-2, with 7 positions matching TRBD1. CDR1 and CDR2 from the germline V gene are LGHDT and YNNKEL (reference sequence). V shed 5 bases and J 8 bases; nucleotides not matched to a gene: 11. The length of the CDR3 is 14 residues. The CDR3 protein is CASSLGGPAGGYTF. CDR3 sequence (DNA): TGTGCCAGCAGCTTAGGGGGCCCCGCCGGAGGCTACACCTTC.

The chain carries TRBV18 and TRBJ2-7, with D perhaps matching TRBD1 (6 bases). CDR1 and CDR2 from the germline V gene are KGHSH and LQKENI. The CDR3 spans 17 residues. With 6 bases removed from V and 6 bases from J, the gap between germline ends came to 27 bases. CDR3 in DNA: TGTGCCAGCTCCCGACCGGTTGGGGGCGTCTTTGAGGGCGAGCAGTACTTC. Translated, it gives CASSRPVGGVFEGEQYF.

In DNA, the CDR3 is TGTGCCAGCCGGGGACAGGGGGCCGGCTATGGCTACACCTTC. Translating it yields CASRGQGAGYGYTF. The chain carries TRBV19 and TRBJ1-2, with 12 bases matching TRBD1. The CDR3 sequence is 14 residues long. The ends lost 9 bases at V and 4 bases at J; junction bases unmatched: 6. Germline V gene lookup returns CDR1 LNHDA and CDR2 SQIVND (reference sequence). The full variable domain, with the rest looked up from reference TRBV19 and TRBJ1-2, is DGGITQSPKYLFRKEGQNVTLSCEQNLNHDAMYWYRQDPGQGLRLIYYSQIVNDFQKGDIAEGYSVSREKKESFPLTVTSAQKNPTAFYLCASRGQGAGYGYTFGSGTRLTVV.

This clone was seen a few times. The chain uses TRBV25-1 and TRBJ1-5, with no clear D. Trimming removed 6 bases from V and 4 bases from J, with 7 bases in between. Per germline, CDR1 MGHDK and CDR2 SYGVNS. The CDR3 is 12 residues long. The CDR3 DNA follows: TGTGCCAGCAGAAGAGGAAATCAGCCCCAGCATTTT. It translates to CASRRGNQPQHF.

This chain's CDR3 is CATTATPDSGRNSPLHF. The CDR3 DNA sequence: TGTGCCACCACTGCGACGCCTGACAGTGGTCGGAATTCACCCCTCCACTTT. The chain has TRBV15 and TRBJ1-6; D possibly corresponds to TRBD1 (5 bases). The V end was cut by 7 bases, the J end by 7 bases, with 23 bases between. Per germline, CDR1 LNHNV and CDR2 YYDKDF (reference sequence). The CDR3 contains 17 residues.

This clone was seen a handful of times. The V call is TRBV2, the J call TRBJ1-5; 8 positions match TRBD1. V was clipped by 6 bases and J by 2 bases; unmatched bases: 6. This CDR3 is built from 15 residues. CDR1 and CDR2 (germline): SNHLY, FYNNEI. CDR3 protein: CASSAGGAGNQPQHF. As DNA, the CDR3 is TGTGCCAGCAGCGCAGGGGGCGCCGGCAATCAGCCCCAGCATTTT. Drawing the rest from reference TRBV2 and TRBJ1-5, the complete variable domain is EPEVTQTPSHQVTQMGQEVILRCVPISNHLYFYWYRQILGQKVEFLVSFYNNEISEKSEIFDDQFSVERPDGSNFTLKIRSTKLEDSAMYFCASSAGGAGNQPQHFGDGTRLSIL.